This T cell receptor beta chain was sequenced for a study of blood T cell repertoires in COVID-19. Assay used: immunoSEQ multiplex PCR; TCRdb lists only in-frame clones, some missing. The sample lists more than 15,000 clones; roughly 85% were seen once. The V end was cut by 2 bases, the J end by 2 bases, with 9 bases between. Germline values: CDR1 SGHRS, CDR2 YFSETQ. CDR3 length equals 14 residues. Input material: peripheral blood. The sequence came from a human donor with active COVID-19. The donor label of this sample is uncertain. V and J are TRBV5-1 and TRBJ2-3; D call uncertain. CDR3 coding DNA: TGCGCCAGCAGCTTCAATAGTGCCACAGATACGCAGTATTTT. Encoded protein: CASSFNSATDTQYF.